One and the same sample provided the 7 T cell receptor beta chains below, sequenced in a study of blood T cell repertoires in COVID-19. Measured with immunoSEQ multiplex PCR; TCRdb has only the in-frame clones, and not every one. The sample lists approximately 480,000 clones, 75% to 90% occurring once. Sequencing was carried out using peripheral blood. The receptors here all came from a man between 18 and 35 years old with COVID-19, enrolled during active disease.

The chain couples TRBV7-9 to TRBJ2-7, with a possible D match to TRBD1 (6 bases). Looked up from germline, CDR1 is SEHNR and CDR2 is FQNEAQ (reference sequence). CDR3 length: 12 residues. Trimming shortened V by 3 bases and J by 6 bases, and 9 bases separated the two germline ends. DNA of the CDR3: TGTGCCAGCAGCTTTCACAGGGCCGAGCAGTACTTC. Protein sequence: CASSFHRAEQYF. The full variable domain, its missing parts supplied by reference TRBV7-9 and TRBJ2-7, is DTGVSQNPRHKITKRGQNVTFRCDPISEHNRLYWYRQTLGQGPEFLTYFQNEAQLEKSRLLSDRFSAERPKGSFSTLEIQRTEQGDSAMYLCASSFHRAEQYFGPGTRLTVT.

The chain recombines TRBV4-2 with TRBJ1-1, with a possible D match to TRBD1 (5 bases). The CDR3 runs to 17 residues. V lost 0 bases to trimming and J lost 3 bases, with 17 bases between them. Germline CDR1 and CDR2: LGHNA and YNFKEQ. CDR3 in amino acids: CASSQDVAGYTYTEAFF. The CDR3 bases are TGTGCCAGCAGCCAAGACGTCGCAGGGTACACTTACACTGAAGCTTTCTTT.

V is TRBV15 and J is TRBJ2-7, with D unclear. Germline assignment: CDR1 LNHNV and CDR2 YYDKDF (reference sequence). CDR3 length equals 15 residues. V was pared by 0 bases and J by 2 bases, with 11 bases between. The CDR3 DNA follows: TGTGCCACCAGCAGAGATCGAGGCCTTCCCTACGAGCAGTACTTC. Amino acids: CATSRDRGLPYEQYF.

The V call is TRBV9, the J call TRBJ1-5, with D possibly matching TRBD1 (5 bases). Germline V gene data show CDR1 as SGDLS and CDR2 as YYNGEE. Trimming stripped 3 bases from V and 5 bases from J, with 6 bases between. The CDR3 has 12 amino acids. The CDR3 nucleotides are TGTGCCAGCAGCGCGGGGGATCAGCCCCAGCATTTT. It codes for CASSAGDQPQHF.

The chain employs TRBV19 and TRBJ1-6, with 7 bases lining up with TRBD1. This CDR3 region has 15 residues. Losses at the gene ends were 3 bases for V and 7 bases for J; bases not matched to a gene: 6. CDR1 is LNHDA, CDR2 SQIVND, per germline (reference sequence). The CDR3 sequence is CASSMRGQENSPLHF. The CDR3 DNA reads TGTGCCAGTAGTATGAGGGGGCAGGAGAATTCACCCCTCCACTTT.

This sequence joins TRBV19 and TRBJ2-3, with D maybe TRBD1 (5 bases). Deletions cut 3 bases from V and 1 base from J, with 14 bases between. Germline values: CDR1 LNHDA, CDR2 SQIVND (reference sequence). The CDR3 is 16 amino acids. The CDR3, as DNA: TGTGCCAGTAGTATTGCGGCAGGGAAAGGCACAGATACGCAGTATTTT. Protein: CASSIAAGKGTDTQYF. Based on the CDR3 plus reference TRBV19 and TRBJ2-3, the full variable domain is DGGITQSPKYLFRKEGQNVTLSCEQNLNHDAMYWYRQDPGQGLRLIYYSQIVNDFQKGDIAEGYSVSREKKESFPLTVTSAQKNPTAFYLCASSIAAGKGTDTQYFGPGTRLTVL.

The genes are TRBV5-4 and TRBJ2-3; TRBD1 matches at 7 bases. Germline V CDR1 and CDR2: SGHNT, YYREEE (reference sequence). J lost 0 bases, V lost 4 bases, and 5 bases had no gene match. There are 15 residues in the CDR3. CDR3 sequence reads: CASSQGVSSTDTQYF. The CDR3 DNA reads as TGTGCCAGCAGCCAGGGGGTTTCTAGCACAGATACGCAGTATTTT.